The T cell receptor beta chain under discussion was sequenced for a study of blood T cell repertoires in COVID-19. At the level of the study: Researchers got acute and convalescent COVID-19 samples from the United States, Italy and Spain. Nucleic acid was either cDNA or gDNA, and it came from T cells, B-cell-depleted T cells, or PBMCs.

CDR1 and CDR2 from the germline V gene are SEHNR and FQNEAQ (reference sequence). Trimming shortened V by 1 base and J by 1 base, and 8 bases separated the two germline ends. The CDR3 length is 14 residues. Authors' data handling: Reference gene primer amplification gave nucleated cell count estimates. Generated by immunoSEQ multiplex PCR, the TCRdb table keeps only in-frame clones and is missing some. V and J calls and clone size follow that table, whereas D and trimming were derived from the DNA. The top ten hold around 3.6% of the sample, which has 250,000 to 300,000 clones, roughly 86% seen once.

The gene calls are TRBV7-9 and TRBJ2-7; D gene uncertain. Input material: peripheral blood. The TCR was taken from a man aged 18 to 29 with active or convalescent COVID-19. The CDR3 loop reads CASSLEQISYEQYF. As DNA, the CDR3 is TGTGCCAGCAGCTTAGAACAAATTTCCTACGAGCAGTACTTC.